This paragraph covers one TCR beta chain sequence. This specimen belongs to a study of blood T cells in healthy people across ages. For the second PCR, which ran for about 6 to 12 cycles, a sample-barcoded 5' primer and a J-beta primer mix were used. TCRdb independently ran MiXCR on the 5' RACE reads; one entry per CDR3 protein. In the table there are around 1,600,000 distinct CDR3 sequences, 42% of which are singletons. Russia was home to the donors, healthy Caucasian individuals aged about 6 to 90. The study isolated at least 6 million PBMCs from each sample. Per sample, no less than 5 micrograms of total RNA were extracted. Trimming left V 2 bases short and J 1 base short, with 13 bases between. The CDR3 extends over 16 amino acids. Per the germline V gene, CDR1 is MNHEY and CDR2 is SMNVEV (reference sequence).

The sequenced material came from blood. The sequence was collected from a woman aged 18-29 years in good health. This chain uses TRBV27 with TRBJ2-3; D assignment may be TRBD1 or TRBD2 (5 bases each). The CDR3 sequence is CASSLLGEGRTDTQYF. The CDR3 bases are TGTGCCAGCAGTTTACTGGGCGAGGGGCGCACAGATACGCAGTATTTT.